The entry that follows covers one T cell receptor beta chain sequence. Its target is not known. One end of the junction is discordant with germline, which a read error may explain. This entry comes from a study of cytomegalovirus exposure and HLA in healthy donors. This PCR relied on a set of 60 Vbeta primers and 13 Jbeta primers. Only in-frame clones appear in the TCRdb table, and some are missing; sequencing was by immunoSEQ multiplex PCR. In the table there are fewer than 200,000 clones, 65% to 75% of which are singletons. Study-wide results and limits: Later, TCR association rates were found to vary by HLA locus, highest for DRB1 and lowest for HLA-C. CMV serostatus was the sole immune exposure data available. In most subjects, TCR beta sequences reportedly gave accurate predictions of HLA-A and HLA-B alleles.

Germline V gene lookup returns CDR1 SSHAT and CDR2 FNYEAQ (reference sequence). The CDR3 contains 15 residues. This chain connects TRBV7-7 to TRBJ2-6; 8 bases fit TRBD1. Material for sequencing was PBMCs. The receptor comes from a human donor in good health. Here the CDR3 reads CASSAGGAGANVLTF. The CDR3 DNA sequence: TGTGCTAGCAGCGCAGGGGGCGCTGGGGCCAACGTCCTGACTTTC. The variable domain in full, with the rest retrieved from reference TRBV7-7 and TRBJ2-6, is GAGVSQSPRYKVTKRGQDVTLRCDPISSHATLYWYQQALGQGPEFLTYFNYEAQPDKSGLPSDRFSAERPEGSISTLTIQRTEQRDSAMYRCASSAGGAGANVLTFGAGSRLTVL.